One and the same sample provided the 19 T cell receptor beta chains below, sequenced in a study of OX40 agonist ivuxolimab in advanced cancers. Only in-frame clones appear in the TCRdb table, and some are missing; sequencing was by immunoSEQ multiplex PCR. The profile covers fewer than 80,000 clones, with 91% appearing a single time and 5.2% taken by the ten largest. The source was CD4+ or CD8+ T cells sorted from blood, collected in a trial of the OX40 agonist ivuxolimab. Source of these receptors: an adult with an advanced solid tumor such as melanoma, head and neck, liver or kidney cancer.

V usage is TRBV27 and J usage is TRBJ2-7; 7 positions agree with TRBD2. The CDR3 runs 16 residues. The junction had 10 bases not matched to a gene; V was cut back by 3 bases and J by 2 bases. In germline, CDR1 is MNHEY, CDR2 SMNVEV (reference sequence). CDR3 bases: TGTGCCAGCAGTTTTTTCGGGGCTAGCGGACCCTACGAGCAGTACTTC. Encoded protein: CASSFFGASGPYEQYF.

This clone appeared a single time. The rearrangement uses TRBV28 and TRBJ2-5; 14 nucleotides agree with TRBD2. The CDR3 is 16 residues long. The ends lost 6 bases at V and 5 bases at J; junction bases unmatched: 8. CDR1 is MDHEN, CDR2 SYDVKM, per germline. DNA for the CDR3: TGTGCCAGCAGCCCCGGGACTAGCGGGAGTTTCGAGACCCAGTACTTC. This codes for CASSPGTSGSFETQYF.

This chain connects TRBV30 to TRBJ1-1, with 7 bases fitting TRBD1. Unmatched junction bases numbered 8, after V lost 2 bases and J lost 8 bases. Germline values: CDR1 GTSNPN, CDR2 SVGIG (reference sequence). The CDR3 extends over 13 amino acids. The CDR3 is CAWSTSRDREAFF. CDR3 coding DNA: TGTGCCTGGAGTACTTCCCGGGACAGAGAAGCTTTCTTT.

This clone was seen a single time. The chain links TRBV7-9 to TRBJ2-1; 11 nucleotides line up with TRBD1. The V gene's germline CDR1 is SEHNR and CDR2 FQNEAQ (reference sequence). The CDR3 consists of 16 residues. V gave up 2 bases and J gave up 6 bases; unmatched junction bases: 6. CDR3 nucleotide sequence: TGTGCCAGCAGCTTAACTCGGACAGGGGGCGGCAATGAGCAGTTCTTC. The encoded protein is CASSLTRTGGGNEQFF.

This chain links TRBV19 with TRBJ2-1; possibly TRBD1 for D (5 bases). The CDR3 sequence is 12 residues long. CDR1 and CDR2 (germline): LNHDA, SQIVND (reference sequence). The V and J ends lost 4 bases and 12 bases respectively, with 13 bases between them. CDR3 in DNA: TGTGCCAGTAGTAAAAGGGGATTTGGGCAGTTCTTC. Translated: CASSKRGFGQFF.

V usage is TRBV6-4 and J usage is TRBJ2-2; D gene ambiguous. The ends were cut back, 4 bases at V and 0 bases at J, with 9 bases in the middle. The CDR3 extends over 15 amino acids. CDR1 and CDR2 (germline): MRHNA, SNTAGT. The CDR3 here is CASSARTANTGELFF. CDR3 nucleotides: TGTGCCAGCAGTGCCCGAACAGCGAACACCGGGGAGCTGTTTTTT.

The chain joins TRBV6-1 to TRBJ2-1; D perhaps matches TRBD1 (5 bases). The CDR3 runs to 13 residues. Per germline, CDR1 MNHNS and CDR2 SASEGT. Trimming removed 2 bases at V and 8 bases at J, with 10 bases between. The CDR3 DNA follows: TGTGCCAGCAGTGAATTTAGGGGATATGAGCAGTTCTTC. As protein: CASSEFRGYEQFF.

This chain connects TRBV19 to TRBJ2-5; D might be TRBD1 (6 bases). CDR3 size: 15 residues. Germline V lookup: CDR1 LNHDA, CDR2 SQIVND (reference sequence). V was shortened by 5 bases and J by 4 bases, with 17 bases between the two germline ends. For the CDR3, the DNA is TGTGCCAGTAGTTCCGGGACACCACTTATAGAGACCCAGTACTTC. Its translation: CASSSGTPLIETQYF.

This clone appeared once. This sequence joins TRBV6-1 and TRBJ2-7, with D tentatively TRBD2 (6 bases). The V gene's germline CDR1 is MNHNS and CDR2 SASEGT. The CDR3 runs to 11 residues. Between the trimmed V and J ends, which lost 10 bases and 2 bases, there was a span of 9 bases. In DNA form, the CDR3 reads TGTGCCACTTGGGGGGCCTACGAGCAGTACTTC. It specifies CATWGAYEQYF.

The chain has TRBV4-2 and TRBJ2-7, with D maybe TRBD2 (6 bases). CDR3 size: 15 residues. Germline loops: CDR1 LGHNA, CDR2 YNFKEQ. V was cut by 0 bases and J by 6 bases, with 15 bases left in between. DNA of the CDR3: TGTGCCAGCAGCCAAGATACATGGCTAGCGCGCGAGCAGTACTTC. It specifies CASSQDTWLAREQYF.

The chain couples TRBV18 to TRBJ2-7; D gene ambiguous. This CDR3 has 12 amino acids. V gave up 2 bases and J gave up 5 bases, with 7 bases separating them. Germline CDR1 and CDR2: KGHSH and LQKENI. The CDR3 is CASSPGLDEQYF. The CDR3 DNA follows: TGTGCCAGCTCACCAGGGCTAGACGAGCAGTACTTC.

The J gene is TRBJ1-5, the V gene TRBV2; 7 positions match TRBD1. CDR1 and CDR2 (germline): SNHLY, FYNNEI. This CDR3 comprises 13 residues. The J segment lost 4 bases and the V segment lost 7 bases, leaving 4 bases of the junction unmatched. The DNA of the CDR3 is TGTGCCAGCAAGGGACAGAGGAATCAGCCCCAGCATTTT. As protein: CASKGQRNQPQHF.

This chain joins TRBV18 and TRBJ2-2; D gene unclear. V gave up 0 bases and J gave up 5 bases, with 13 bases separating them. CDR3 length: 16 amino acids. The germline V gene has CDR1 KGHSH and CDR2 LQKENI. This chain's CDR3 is CASSPPRNSITGELFF. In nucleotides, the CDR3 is TGTGCCAGCTCACCACCTAGGAACTCCATAACCGGGGAGCTGTTTTTT.

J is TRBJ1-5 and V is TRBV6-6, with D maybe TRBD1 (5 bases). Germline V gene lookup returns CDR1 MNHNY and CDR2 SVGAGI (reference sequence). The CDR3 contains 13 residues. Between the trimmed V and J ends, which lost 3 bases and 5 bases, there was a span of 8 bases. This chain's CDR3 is CASSYPRDQPQHF. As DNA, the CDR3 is TGTGCCAGCAGTTATCCCAGGGATCAGCCCCAGCATTTT.

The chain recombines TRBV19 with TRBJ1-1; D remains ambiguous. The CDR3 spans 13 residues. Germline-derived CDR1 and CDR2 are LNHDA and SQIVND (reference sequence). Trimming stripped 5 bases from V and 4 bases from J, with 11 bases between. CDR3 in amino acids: CASSAGVGTEAFF. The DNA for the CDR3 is TGTGCCAGTAGTGCCGGTGTGGGCACTGAAGCTTTCTTT.

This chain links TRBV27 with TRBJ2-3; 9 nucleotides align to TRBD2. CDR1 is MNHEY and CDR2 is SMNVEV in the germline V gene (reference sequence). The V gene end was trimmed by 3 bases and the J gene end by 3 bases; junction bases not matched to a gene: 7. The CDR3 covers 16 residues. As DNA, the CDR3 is TGTGCCAGCAGTTTGGTTAGCGGGAGTGGGACAGATACGCAGTATTTT. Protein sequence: CASSLVSGSGTDTQYF.

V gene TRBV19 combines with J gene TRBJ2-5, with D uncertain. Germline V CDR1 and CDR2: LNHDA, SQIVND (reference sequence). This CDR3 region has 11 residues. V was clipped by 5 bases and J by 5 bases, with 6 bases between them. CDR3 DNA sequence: TGTGCCAGTAGTCAACTGGAGACCCAGTACTTC. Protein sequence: CASSQLETQYF.

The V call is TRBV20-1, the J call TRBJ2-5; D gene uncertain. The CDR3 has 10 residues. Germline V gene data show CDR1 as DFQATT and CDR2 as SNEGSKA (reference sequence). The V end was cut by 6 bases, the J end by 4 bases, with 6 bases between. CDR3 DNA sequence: TGCAGTGCCGGGCTAGAGACCCAGTACTTC. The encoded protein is CSAGLETQYF.

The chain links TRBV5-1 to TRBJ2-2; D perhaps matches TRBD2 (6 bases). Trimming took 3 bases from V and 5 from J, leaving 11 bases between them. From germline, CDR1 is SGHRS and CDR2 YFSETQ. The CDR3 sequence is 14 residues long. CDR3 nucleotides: TGCGCCAGCAGCTACAATGGGGGGACCGGGGAGCTGTTTTTT. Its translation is CASSYNGGTGELFF.